The present T cell receptor beta chain was sequenced within a study of blood T cells in healthy people across ages. Germline CDR1 and CDR2: SQVTM and ANQGSEA. Trimming removed 8 bases from V and 0 bases from J, with 14 bases in between. The CDR3 length is 14 residues. Combining a sample-barcoded 5' primer with a J-beta primer mix, a second PCR ran for 7 to 11 cycles. TCRdb called the 5' RACE reads again in MiXCR, with one record for every CDR3 protein. This sample has roughly 700,000 distinct CDR3 sequences, with 49% found just once. What was sequenced was blood. This chain connects TRBV29-1 to TRBJ2-1; possible D gene TRBD1, 5 bases. The TCR originated in a woman in her sixties or seventies in good health. In DNA form, the CDR3 reads TGCAGCACCCCGCACAGGAGCTCCTACAATGAGCAGTTCTTC. This sequence encodes CSTPHRSSYNEQFF.